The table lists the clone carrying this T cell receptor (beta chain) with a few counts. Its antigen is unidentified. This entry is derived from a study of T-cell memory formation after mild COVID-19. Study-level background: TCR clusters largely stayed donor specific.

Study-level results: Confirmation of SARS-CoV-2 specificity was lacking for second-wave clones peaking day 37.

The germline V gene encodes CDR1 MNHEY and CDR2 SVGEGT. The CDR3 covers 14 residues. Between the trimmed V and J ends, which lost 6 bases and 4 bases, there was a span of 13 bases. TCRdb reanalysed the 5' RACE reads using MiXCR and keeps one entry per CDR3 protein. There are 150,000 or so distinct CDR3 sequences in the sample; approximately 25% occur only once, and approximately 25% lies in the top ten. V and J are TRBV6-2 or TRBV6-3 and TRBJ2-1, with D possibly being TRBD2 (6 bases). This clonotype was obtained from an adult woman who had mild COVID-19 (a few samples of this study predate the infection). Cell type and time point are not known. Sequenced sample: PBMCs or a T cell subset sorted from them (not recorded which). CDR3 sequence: CASSTGLGYNEQFF. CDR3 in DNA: TGTGCCAGCAGCACGGGACTTGGTTACAATGAGCAGTTCTTC.